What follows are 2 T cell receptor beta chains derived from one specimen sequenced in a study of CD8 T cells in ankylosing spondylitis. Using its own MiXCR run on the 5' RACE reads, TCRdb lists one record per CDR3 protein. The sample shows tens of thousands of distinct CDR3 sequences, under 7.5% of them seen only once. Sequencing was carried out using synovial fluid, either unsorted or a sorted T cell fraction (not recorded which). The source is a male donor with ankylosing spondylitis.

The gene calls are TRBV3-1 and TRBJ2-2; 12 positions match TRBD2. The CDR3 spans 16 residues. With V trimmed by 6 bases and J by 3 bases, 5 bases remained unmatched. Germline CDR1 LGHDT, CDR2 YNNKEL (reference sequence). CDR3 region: CASRVTSGRDTGELFF. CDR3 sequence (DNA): TGTGCCAGCAGGGTGACTAGCGGGAGAGACACCGGGGAGCTGTTTTTT.

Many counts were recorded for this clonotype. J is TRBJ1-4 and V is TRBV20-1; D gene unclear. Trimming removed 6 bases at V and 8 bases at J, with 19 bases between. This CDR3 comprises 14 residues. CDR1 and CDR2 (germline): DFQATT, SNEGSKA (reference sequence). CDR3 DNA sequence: TGCAGTGCCCCTGCGAGGGAAGAGTACGAAAAACTGTTTTTT. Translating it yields CSAPAREEYEKLFF.